The rows below give T cell receptor beta chains drawn from one sample of a study of monozygotic twins with inflammatory bowel disease. TCRdb reprocessed the 5' RACE reads, keeping one entry per CDR3 protein, no DNA. The sample holds approximately 400,000 distinct CDR3 sequences. Sequencing was done on a sample of blood. These receptors were taken from a human donor with ulcerative colitis or Crohn's disease, or a healthy co-twin of an affected twin (not recorded which). Both conserved end residues are part of each CDR3.

v_call	j_call	cdr3_aa
TRBV6-2/TRBV6-3	TRBJ2-5	CASSYRSKDSWEF
TRBV29-1	TRBJ2-3	CSVDSPSTDTQYF
TRBV7-2	TRBJ1-1	CASSLVAGSYTEAFF
TRBV12-3/TRBV12-4	TRBJ1-5	CASSPRENQPQHF
TRBV18	TRBJ1-4	CASSPENEKLFF
TRBV29-1	TRBJ2-1	CSVGQTVYNEQFF
TRBV2	TRBJ2-3	CASNEAKAGPRGDTQYF
TRBV7-2	TRBJ2-4	CASSTSRQGGIQYF
TRBV7-9	TRBJ2-5	CASSLSLQAYQETQYF
TRBV18	TRBJ2-2	CASSPGRSAGELFF
TRBV10-2	TRBJ2-1	CASSPSTGFNEQFF
TRBV7-2	TRBJ2-2	CASSPRGVRSGELFF
TRBV5-1	TRBJ2-2	CASSLTLAGDTGELFF
TRBV24-1	TRBJ1-2	CATSGTLGGYTF
TRBV24-1	TRBJ1-2	CATSDQGNGYGYTF
TRBV20-1	TRBJ1-2	CSARKGAGYGYTF
TRBV7-2	TRBJ1-2	CASSRLGQSYGYTF
TRBV30	TRBJ2-7	CAWSVKGGYEQYF
TRBV12-3/TRBV12-4	TRBJ1-6	CASSLGGSRNSPLHF
TRBV6-1	TRBJ2-7	CASSKRQGTYEQYF
TRBV27	TRBJ2-2	CASSSKTGTSGSLNTGELFF
TRBV7-2	TRBJ2-1	CASSLYFNEQFF
TRBV29-1	TRBJ2-3	CSAGAGGRRDTQYF
TRBV20-1	TRBJ1-2	CSARDSIRRVYGYTF
TRBV12-3/TRBV12-4	TRBJ2-7	CASSFGGDYEQYF
TRBV5-1	TRBJ1-1	CASSLFGDRNTEAFF
TRBV7-9	TRBJ2-7	CASSFQGARDEQYF
TRBV7-9	TRBJ1-6	CASSLAQGAGNSPLHF
TRBV27	TRBJ1-2	CASSFPLTEGRRGYTF
TRBV12-3/TRBV12-4	TRBJ2-3	CASSFGTRTDTQYF
TRBV5-5	TRBJ2-1	CASSAGTSGRAFEQFF
TRBV10-3	TRBJ2-3	CAISERRGGTDTQYF
TRBV6-1	TRBJ2-2	CASRSAAGHVGGGELFF
TRBV7-2	TRBJ2-7	CASSLISGSSYEQYF
TRBV6-1	TRBJ2-7	CASSDPGLGRLFSYEQYF
TRBV12-3/TRBV12-4	TRBJ2-7	CASTLEGYEQYF
TRBV3-1	TRBJ1-1	CASSQGSRGYTEAFF
TRBV18	TRBJ1-5	CASSPSQGRNQPQHF
TRBV5-6	TRBJ2-4	CASSWAPGTGGSKNIQYF
TRBV6-5	TRBJ2-7	CASSYSTARTPYEQYF
TRBV19	TRBJ2-3	CATAGTAVTDTQYF
TRBV4-1	TRBJ2-4	CASSAGTSSKNIQYF
TRBV7-9	TRBJ1-1	CASSLEQGLWNTEAFF
TRBV11-2	TRBJ2-3	CASSPTETPSTDTQYF
TRBV5-4	TRBJ1-1	CASSFPRQGGGEAFF
TRBV6-1	TRBJ2-2	CASSDRGTNTGELFF
TRBV11-2	TRBJ2-7	CASSLGPQQGYEQYF
TRBV10-3	TRBJ2-2	CAISEGQEDTGELFF
TRBV21-1	TRBJ2-4	CASSLSPPGQYF
TRBV7-8	TRBJ1-1	CASTGGLTEAFF